The rows below give T cell receptor beta chains drawn from one sample of a study of cytomegalovirus exposure and HLA in healthy donors. Sequenced by immunoSEQ multiplex PCR; TCRdb stores in-frame clones only, minus some. Here the sample spans about 110,000 clones, about 80% being singletons. Material: PBMCs. Every receptor here comes from a man aged 25-40 years in good health and CMV-seropositive. CDR3s include the opening cysteine and the closing phenylalanine or tryptophan. The order of the fields is V gene, D gene, clone size, J gene, CDR3 protein, CDR3 DNA. The D gene is left open where the match is weak. A clone size is listed for some rows: how often the clone was seen (once, few, many), or a class if it is expanded.

v_gene: TRBV2; d_gene: NA; abundance: NA; j_gene: TRBJ1-1; CDR3aa: CASRQGTEAFF; CDR3nt: TGTGCCAGCAGGCAGGGGACTGAAGCTTTCTTT
v_gene: TRBV7-8; d_gene: NA; abundance: NA; j_gene: TRBJ2-6; CDR3aa: CASSPQGAGANVLTF; CDR3nt: TGTGCCAGCAGCCCGCAGGGCGCTGGGGCCAACGTCCTGACTTTC
v_gene: TRBV7-2; d_gene: TRBD1; abundance: once; j_gene: TRBJ2-7; CDR3aa: CASSLGRGLSYEQYF; CDR3nt: TGTGCCAGCAGCTTAGGCAGGGGGCTTAGCTACGAGCAGTACTTC
v_gene: TRBV4-1; d_gene: TRBD1; abundance: once; j_gene: TRBJ2-5; CDR3aa: CASSQPWDREETQYF; CDR3nt: TGCGCCAGCAGCCAACCTTGGGACAGGGAAGAGACCCAGTACTTC
v_gene: TRBV2; d_gene: NA; abundance: NA; j_gene: TRBJ1-1; CDR3aa: CASSEATVNTEAFF; CDR3nt: TGTGCCAGCAGTGAAGCGACAGTGAACACTGAAGCTTTCTTT
v_gene: TRBV5-1; d_gene: TRBD2; abundance: few; j_gene: TRBJ2-5; CDR3aa: CASRAGGYPQETQYF; CDR3nt: TGCGCCAGCCGAGCGGGGGGGTACCCCCAAGAGACCCAGTACTTC
v_gene: TRBV18; d_gene: NA; abundance: few; j_gene: TRBJ2-5; CDR3aa: CASSPRTDQETQYF; CDR3nt: TGTGCCAGCTCACCACGGACAGACCAAGAGACCCAGTACTTC
v_gene: TRBV11-1; d_gene: TRBD2; abundance: NA; j_gene: TRBJ2-1; CDR3aa: CASSPRLAGGPSEQFF; CDR3nt: TGTGCCAGCAGCCCGAGACTAGCGGGGGGGCCTAGTGAGCAGTTCTTC
v_gene: TRBV4-2; d_gene: TRBD1; abundance: NA; j_gene: TRBJ2-5; CDR3aa: CASSPGQGGETQYF; CDR3nt: TGTGCCAGCAGCCCCGGACAGGGCGGGGAGACCCAGTACTTC
v_gene: TRBV4-1; d_gene: TRBD1; abundance: NA; j_gene: TRBJ1-4; CDR3aa: CASSPGPDRGLANEKLFF; CDR3nt: TGCGCCAGCAGCCCTGGTCCTGACAGGGGGCTGGCTAATGAAAAACTGTTTTTT
v_gene: TRBV15; d_gene: NA; abundance: NA; j_gene: TRBJ1-4; CDR3aa: CATSTTENEKLFF; CDR3nt: TGTGCCACCAGCACGACAGAGAATGAAAAACTGTTTTTT
v_gene: TRBV7-8; d_gene: NA; abundance: once; j_gene: TRBJ1-6; CDR3aa: CASSLAAGGLYNSPLHF; CDR3nt: TGTGCCAGCAGCTTAGCGGCGGGGGGTCTCTATAATTCACCCCTCCACTTT
v_gene: TRBV7-9; d_gene: TRBD1; abundance: once; j_gene: TRBJ2-5; CDR3aa: CASSSRQGPLQETQYF; CDR3nt: TGTGCCAGCAGCTCCAGACAGGGACCGCTTCAAGAGACCCAGTACTTC
v_gene: TRBV19; d_gene: NA; abundance: few; j_gene: TRBJ1-2; CDR3aa: CASIQSGTNYGYTF; CDR3nt: TGTGCCAGTATCCAATCCGGGACAAACTATGGCTACACCTTC
v_gene: TRBV6-6; d_gene: NA; abundance: NA; j_gene: TRBJ1-6; CDR3aa: CASSDRDTDSPLHF; CDR3nt: TGTGCCAGCAGTGACCGGGACACAGATTCACCCCTCCACTTT
v_gene: TRBV5-5; d_gene: TRBD1; abundance: NA; j_gene: TRBJ1-5; CDR3aa: CASSFSGQSNQPQHF; CDR3nt: TGTGCCAGCAGCTTTTCGGGACAGTCCAATCAGCCCCAGCATTTT
v_gene: TRBV14; d_gene: TRBD2; abundance: NA; j_gene: TRBJ2-7; CDR3aa: CASSLRTSGPREQYF; CDR3nt: TGTGCCAGCAGCCTCCGGACTAGCGGCCCTAGGGAGCAGTACTTC
v_gene: TRBV14; d_gene: NA; abundance: NA; j_gene: TRBJ2-1; CDR3aa: CASSQDRLTYNEQFF; CDR3nt: TGTGCCAGCAGCCAGGACCGACTAACCTACAATGAGCAGTTCTTC
v_gene: TRBV10-3; d_gene: TRBD1; abundance: NA; j_gene: TRBJ2-7; CDR3aa: CAISEAGGTGSYEQYF; CDR3nt: TGTGCCATCAGTGAGGCTGGGGGGACAGGTTCCTACGAGCAGTACTTC
v_gene: TRBV5-6; d_gene: TRBD1; abundance: once; j_gene: TRBJ2-1; CDR3aa: CASSLAGRGMSNEQFF; CDR3nt: TGTGCCAGCAGCTTGGCCGGCAGGGGGATGTCTAATGAGCAGTTCTTC
v_gene: TRBV30; d_gene: NA; abundance: NA; j_gene: TRBJ2-3; CDR3aa: CAWSVDGRTDTQYF; CDR3nt: TGTGCCTGGAGTGTAGATGGGCGCACAGATACGCAGTATTTT
v_gene: TRBV5-4; d_gene: TRBD2; abundance: few; j_gene: TRBJ2-1; CDR3aa: CASSSGGGAVNEQFF; CDR3nt: TGTGCCAGCAGCTCGGGCGGGGGGGCCGTGAATGAGCAGTTCTTC
v_gene: TRBV7-7; d_gene: TRBD2; abundance: NA; j_gene: TRBJ2-5; CDR3aa: CASSRAGGSQETQYF; CDR3nt: TGTGCTAGCAGCCGAGCGGGGGGAAGCCAAGAGACCCAGTACTTC
v_gene: TRBV18; d_gene: TRBD1; abundance: NA; j_gene: TRBJ1-1; CDR3aa: CASSPPRTGVTEAFF; CDR3nt: TGTGCCAGCTCACCACCGAGAACAGGGGTTACTGAAGCTTTCTTT
v_gene: TRBV19; d_gene: TRBD1; abundance: NA; j_gene: TRBJ1-1; CDR3aa: CASSMILFGQGGRNIEAFF; CDR3nt: TGTGCCAGTAGTATGATTCTTTTCGGACAGGGGGGTCGAAACATTGAAGCTTTCTTT
v_gene: TRBV10-1; d_gene: NA; abundance: NA; j_gene: TRBJ2-1; CDR3aa: CASSDSRGGNEQFF; CDR3nt: TGCGCCAGCAGTGACTCACGGGGTGGCAATGAGCAGTTCTTC
v_gene: TRBV6-5; d_gene: TRBD1; abundance: NA; j_gene: TRBJ1-1; CDR3aa: CASTRRGRTEAFF; CDR3nt: TGTGCCAGCACCCGCAGGGGGCGGACTGAAGCTTTCTTT
v_gene: TRBV9; d_gene: TRBD1; abundance: NA; j_gene: TRBJ1-1; CDR3aa: CASSAGLPGGLNTEAFF; CDR3nt: TGTGCCAGCAGCGCGGGTTTACCAGGGGGCCTAAACACTGAAGCTTTCTTT
v_gene: TRBV18; d_gene: NA; abundance: NA; j_gene: TRBJ2-3; CDR3aa: CASSPGASPRRDPDTQYF; CDR3nt: TGTGCCAGCTCACCAGGGGCCTCCCCTCGTCGAGATCCAGATACGCAGTATTTT
v_gene: TRBV2; d_gene: NA; abundance: NA; j_gene: TRBJ2-5; CDR3aa: CASRRLPQGRQETQYF; CDR3nt: TGTGCCAGCAGACGCCTACCGCAGGGGAGACAAGAGACCCAGTACTTC
v_gene: TRBV11-1; d_gene: NA; abundance: NA; j_gene: TRBJ2-3; CDR3aa: CASSLDAVGPDTQYF; CDR3nt: TGTGCCAGCAGCTTAGATGCGGTCGGCCCAGATACGCAGTATTTT
v_gene: TRBV4-3; d_gene: NA; abundance: NA; j_gene: TRBJ1-5; CDR3aa: CASSQDRWYNQPQHF; CDR3nt: TGCGCCAGCAGCCAAGATCGGTGGTACAATCAGCCCCAGCATTTT
v_gene: TRBV7-9; d_gene: NA; abundance: NA; j_gene: TRBJ1-5; CDR3aa: CASSLGGIYQPQHF; CDR3nt: TGTGCCAGCAGCTTAGGCGGGATTTATCAGCCCCAGCATTTT
v_gene: TRBV7-2; d_gene: NA; abundance: NA; j_gene: TRBJ1-2; CDR3aa: CASSLGQPTNYGYTF; CDR3nt: TGTGCCAGCAGCTTAGGACAGCCAACTAACTATGGCTACACCTTC
v_gene: TRBV28; d_gene: NA; abundance: NA; j_gene: TRBJ1-4; CDR3aa: CASSLLGARTNEKLFF; CDR3nt: TGTGCCAGCAGTTTATTGGGGGCAAGGACAAATGAAAAACTGTTTTTT
v_gene: TRBV2; d_gene: TRBD1; abundance: NA; j_gene: TRBJ2-7; CDR3aa: CASRDRVRGQYF; CDR3nt: TGTGCCAGCCGGGACAGGGTAAGGGGGCAGTACTTC
v_gene: TRBV11-2; d_gene: NA; abundance: NA; j_gene: TRBJ1-1; CDR3aa: CASSPYTEAFF; CDR3nt: TGTGCCAGCAGCCCCTACACTGAAGCTTTCTTT
v_gene: TRBV7-2; d_gene: TRBD1; abundance: once; j_gene: TRBJ1-2; CDR3aa: CASSSLVGQDYGYTF; CDR3nt: TGTGCCAGCAGCTCGCTAGTGGGACAGGACTATGGCTACACCTTC
v_gene: TRBV7-2; d_gene: TRBD1; abundance: NA; j_gene: TRBJ1-2; CDR3aa: CASSPYTGVGDGYTF; CDR3nt: TGTGCCAGCAGCCCCTACACAGGGGTAGGAGATGGCTACACCTTC
v_gene: TRBV5-5; d_gene: NA; abundance: NA; j_gene: TRBJ1-2; CDR3aa: CASSTDSLYGYTF; CDR3nt: TGTGCCAGCAGCACCGACAGCCTCTATGGCTACACCTTC
v_gene: TRBV27; d_gene: NA; abundance: NA; j_gene: TRBJ1-2; CDR3aa: CASSLRGGYGYTF; CDR3nt: TGTGCCAGCAGTTTGAGAGGGGGCTATGGCTACACCTTC
v_gene: TRBV27; d_gene: TRBD1; abundance: once; j_gene: TRBJ1-2; CDR3aa: CASSIPTGGRLNYGYTF; CDR3nt: TGTGCCAGCAGTATACCGACAGGGGGCCGACTTAACTATGGCTACACCTTC
v_gene: TRBV19; d_gene: TRBD1; abundance: NA; j_gene: TRBJ2-5; CDR3aa: CASSHGQAIWSKETQYF; CDR3nt: TGTGCCAGTAGTCATGGACAGGCCATATGGTCGAAGGAGACCCAGTACTTC
v_gene: TRBV4-3; d_gene: NA; abundance: NA; j_gene: TRBJ1-3; CDR3aa: CASSQGAGKDPGNTIYF; CDR3nt: TGCGCCAGCAGCCAAGGGGCAGGGAAGGATCCTGGAAACACCATATATTTT
v_gene: TRBV27; d_gene: NA; abundance: NA; j_gene: TRBJ2-7; CDR3aa: CASSPAGKHEQYF; CDR3nt: TGTGCCAGCAGCCCGGCGGGGAAGCACGAGCAGTACTTC
v_gene: TRBV6-5; d_gene: TRBD1; abundance: NA; j_gene: TRBJ2-7; CDR3aa: CASSYSPTGLEQYF; CDR3nt: TGTGCCAGCAGTTACTCGCCGACAGGGCTCGAGCAGTACTTC
v_gene: TRBV19; d_gene: NA; abundance: NA; j_gene: TRBJ2-3; CDR3aa: CARTPTDTQYF; CDR3nt: TGTGCCAGGACTCCCACAGATACGCAGTATTTT
v_gene: TRBV7-9; d_gene: TRBD1; abundance: NA; j_gene: TRBJ1-1; CDR3aa: CASSFTGDTEAFF; CDR3nt: TGTGCCAGCAGCTTTACAGGGGACACTGAAGCTTTCTTT
v_gene: TRBV11-2; d_gene: TRBD1; abundance: NA; j_gene: TRBJ2-4; CDR3aa: CASSFIPGQGNIQYF; CDR3nt: TGTGCCAGCAGCTTTATACCGGGACAGGGCAACATTCAGTACTTC